This T cell receptor (beta chain) was recovered during a study of blood T cell repertoires in COVID-19. Sequencing was performed with immunoSEQ multiplex PCR; in TCRdb, only in-frame clones are kept and a portion is missing. The sample shows fewer than 300,000 clones, approximately 90% of them seen only once. CDR1 MDHEN and CDR2 SYDVKM come from the germline V gene. The CDR3 is made up of 15 amino acids. V trimming: 5 bases; J trimming: 2 bases; junction bases outside the gene matches: 8. The receptor comes from a man aged 25-45 years with acute or convalescent COVID-19. Sample: peripheral blood. The rearrangement uses TRBV28 and TRBJ1-2; 7 bases are shared with TRBD1. The CDR3 here is CASSATPGQNYGYTF. The CDR3 coding sequence is TGTGCCAGCAGTGCCACGCCGGGACAGAACTATGGCTACACCTTC.